These 27 T cell receptor beta chains came from one sample sequenced in a study of blood T cells in healthy people across ages. Next came a second PCR, run for about 7 to 12 cycles, which used a sample-barcoded 5' primer along with a J-beta primer mix. TCRdb re-called the 5' RACE reads with MiXCR, one entry per CDR3 protein. Found here are approximately 880,000 distinct CDR3 sequences, under 50% of them singletons; the top ten hold over 10%. The sample comprised blood. Every receptor here comes from a man younger than 40 in good health.

This clonotype has at least ten counts. This chain uses TRBV2 with TRBJ2-7; no clear D. The CDR3 spans 11 residues. The germline gives CDR1 SNHLY, CDR2 FYNNEI. V was pared by 7 bases and J by 1 base, with 5 bases between. CDR3: CASKRSYEQYF. The CDR3 coding sequence is TGTGCCAGCAAACGATCCTACGAGCAGTACTTC.

This clonotype was counted only a few times. The chain links TRBV3-1 to TRBJ2-1; 8 nucleotides agree with TRBD1. The CDR3 sequence is 16 residues long. The V segment lost 1 base and the J segment 3 bases; nucleotides outside the gene matches: 5. CDR1 and CDR2 (germline): LGHDT, YNNKEL (reference sequence). The CDR3 loop is CASSQVWDRRYNEQFF. Written as DNA, the CDR3 is TGTGCCAGCAGCCAAGTGTGGGACAGGCGCTACAATGAGCAGTTCTTC.

This clonotype was picked up a small number of times. The gene calls are TRBV20-1 and TRBJ2-2; tentatively, D is TRBD2 (6 bases). Germline loops: CDR1 DFQATT, CDR2 SNEGSKA (reference sequence). The CDR3 has 14 residues. The V end lost 3 bases, the J end lost 2 bases, and 10 bases lay between the germline ends. In DNA form, the CDR3 reads TGCAGTGCTAGGAGGAGGGGAAACACCGGGGAGCTGTTTTTT. It codes for CSARRRGNTGELFF.

A few counts support this clonotype. The rearrangement links TRBV12-3 or TRBV12-4 to TRBJ1-5; 7 bases match TRBD1. V was pared by 5 bases and J by 0 bases, with 10 bases of the junction left unmatched. This CDR3 is built from 17 residues. CDR3 bases: TGTGCCAGCAGTCCAGGGACAGTTATCGGTAGCAATCAGCCCCAGCATTTT. Translating it yields CASSPGTVIGSNQPQHF.

This clonotype has only one observation. This may be a read error: a much more frequent sequence differs by one nucleotide. V is TRBV6-5 and J is TRBJ2-4; D is possibly TRBD1 (6 bases). Looked up from germline, CDR1 is MNHEY and CDR2 is SVGAGI. This CDR3 spans 14 amino acids. The CDR3 reads CASRGTGQKNVQYF. The CDR3 DNA reads as TGTGCCAGCAGGGGCACAGGACAGAAAAACGTTCAGTACTTC.

In this sample, this clonotype turned up a few times. The chain employs TRBV14 and TRBJ2-4; unclear D gene. With the DNA end fitting TRBJ2-5 better, the J assignment may be wrong. This CDR3 comprises 12 residues. Looked up from germline, CDR1 is SGHDN and CDR2 is FVKESK. The CDR3 spells CASSQGVETQYF. CDR3 nucleotide sequence: TGTGCCAGCAGCCAAGGGGTCGAGACCCAGTACTTC.

The V call is TRBV9, the J call TRBJ2-5; 8 bases align to TRBD1. The junction had 15 bases not matched to a gene; V was cut back by 0 bases and J by 11 bases. This CDR3 contains 16 residues. Germline values: CDR1 SGDLS, CDR2 YYNGEE. CDR3 nucleotides: TGTGCCAGCAGCGTAGCCCTTAGACAGGGGTCCAATGAGCAGTACTTC. This translates into CASSVALRQGSNEQYF. The entire variable domain, with the rest obtained from reference TRBV9 and TRBJ2-5, is as follows: DSGVTQTPKHLITATGQRVTLRCSPRSGDLSVYWYQQSLDQGLQFLIQYYNGEERAKGNILERFSAQQFPDLHSELNLSSLELGDSALYFCASSVALRQGSNEQYFGPGTRLLVL.

The rearrangement links TRBV20-1 to TRBJ1-1; no reliable D call. Germline values: CDR1 DFQATT, CDR2 SNEGSKA (reference sequence). The CDR3 is 10 amino acids. V was cut by 4 bases and J by 11 bases, with 11 bases left in between. The CDR3 is CSATHLGAFF. CDR3 nucleotides: TGCAGTGCTACCCATCTGGGGGCTTTCTTT.

Here the CDR3 reads CSAGGSSHEQYF. CDR3 in DNA: TGCAGTGCGGGCGGGAGCAGCCACGAGCAGTACTTC. V gene TRBV20-1 combines with J gene TRBJ2-7, with TRBD2 matching over 7 bases. CDR3 length equals 12 residues. V was pared by 6 bases and J by 5 bases, with 7 bases of the junction left unmatched. In germline, CDR1 is DFQATT, CDR2 SNEGSKA (reference sequence).

A few counts support this clonotype. The chain joins TRBV6-5 to TRBJ2-3, with D possibly TRBD1 on 6 matching bases. Trimming removed 1 base from V and 4 bases from J, with 9 bases in between. There are 14 residues in the CDR3. Germline assignment: CDR1 MNHEY and CDR2 SVGAGI. DNA for the CDR3: TGTGCCAGCAGTTACTACAGGGCTGCAGATACGCAGTATTTT. This encodes CASSYYRAADTQYF.

This clonotype was counted once. The chain recombines TRBV10-3 with TRBJ2-5; 7 bases fit TRBD2. The germline V gene encodes CDR1 ENHRY and CDR2 SYGVKD. The CDR3 sequence is 14 residues long. Trimming took 2 bases from V and 4 from J; bases not matched to a gene: 4. DNA of the CDR3: TGTGCCATCAGTGAGGTTCGGGGGGTAGAGACCCAGTACTTC. Its translation is CAISEVRGVETQYF.

The table lists this clonotype with many counts. The genes are TRBV15 and TRBJ2-3; perhaps TRBD1 as D (5 bases). This CDR3 has 17 amino acids. The germline gives CDR1 LNHNV, CDR2 YYDKDF (reference sequence). Trimming removed 0 bases at V and 5 bases at J, with 18 bases between. The CDR3 sequence: CATSRDLRQGLGDTQYF. As DNA, the CDR3 is TGTGCCACCAGCAGAGATCTTCGGCAGGGCCTGGGAGATACGCAGTATTTT.

This clonotype was recorded once. This chain joins TRBV7-2 and TRBJ1-1; 7 bases match TRBD1. CDR3 size: 16 residues. CDR1 and CDR2 (germline): SGHTA, FQGNSA. After removal of 5 bases from V and 1 base from J, the junction contained 10 bases not matched to a gene. CDR3 sequence: CASSPTRGQTNTEAFF. CDR3 DNA: TGTGCCAGCAGCCCTACCCGGGGACAGACGAACACTGAAGCTTTCTTT.

This clonotype was observed a handful of times. The chain carries TRBV7-2 and TRBJ1-2, with D possibly TRBD1 on 6 matching bases. The CDR3 is made up of 14 amino acids. Germline V lookup: CDR1 SGHTA, CDR2 FQGNSA. V was clipped by 1 base and J by 6 bases, with 12 bases between them. This CDR3 is CASSLVLQGNGYTF. The CDR3 bases are TGTGCCAGCAGCTTAGTTCTACAGGGAAATGGCTACACCTTC. Combining the CDR3 with reference TRBV7-2 and TRBJ1-2 gives the whole variable domain GAGVSQSPSNKVTEKGKDVELRCDPISGHTALYWYRQSLGQGLEFLIYFQGNSAPDKSGLPSDRFSAERTGGSVSTLTIQRTQQEDSAVYLCASSLVLQGNGYTFGSGTRLTVV.

This clonotype was detected a few times. The chain carries TRBV5-1 and TRBJ2-5; no definite D call. The V end lost 0 bases, the J end lost 4 bases, and 13 bases lay between the germline ends. The CDR3 consists of 15 residues. Germline CDR1 SGHRS, CDR2 YFSETQ. Here the CDR3 DNA reads TGCGCCAGCAGCTTGGCCCCCACCACTGGAGAGACCCAGTACTTC. This gives the protein CASSLAPTTGETQYF. Supplemented by reference TRBV5-1 and TRBJ2-5, the full variable domain reads KAGVTQTPRYLIKTRGQQVTLSCSPISGHRSVSWYQQTPGQGLQFLFEYFSETQRNKGNFPGRFSGRQFSNSRSEMNVSTLELGDSALYLCASSLAPTTGETQYFGPGTRLLVL.

The V gene is TRBV12-3 or TRBV12-4, the J gene TRBJ1-4, with D hard to call. The V and J ends lost 3 bases and 11 bases respectively, with 25 bases between them. CDR3 length: 17 amino acids. This chain's CDR3 is CASSFAISVTALSKLFF. CDR3 nucleotide sequence: TGTGCCAGCAGTTTCGCCATCTCTGTGACGGCGCTGAGTAAACTGTTTTTT.

A note on this clonotype: At one end the junction does not follow the germline gene, possibly because of a read error. The CDR3 is CVSSGGVLAKNIQYF. The CDR3 DNA follows: TGTGTCAGCAGTGGGGGGGTGCTAGCCAAAAACATTCAGTACTTC. The gene calls are TRBV27 and TRBJ2-4; 7 positions match TRBD2. CDR1 and CDR2 from the germline V gene are MNHEY and SMNVEV (reference sequence). This CDR3 comprises 15 residues.

This sequence joins TRBV9 and TRBJ2-1; D is possibly TRBD2 (6 bases). Germline values: CDR1 SGDLS, CDR2 YYNGEE. V lost 2 bases to trimming and J lost 8 bases, with 11 bases between them. The CDR3 extends over 13 amino acids. Here the CDR3 DNA reads TGTGCCAGCAGCGTTGGGGGGTTCGATGAGCAGTTCTTC. It translates to CASSVGGFDEQFF.

Written as DNA, the CDR3 is TGTGCCAGCAGTTTTTGGCTGCCTTTTAGGGTGGTTGTAAGCACAGATACGCAGTATTTT. It is translated as CASSFWLPFRVVVSTDTQYF. V is TRBV28 and J is TRBJ2-3; D call uncertain. Per germline, CDR1 MDHEN and CDR2 SYDVKM. The CDR3 length is 20 residues. Trimming removed 3 bases from V and 0 bases from J, with 25 bases in between.

The V and J genes are TRBV5-4 and TRBJ2-1; 10 bases fit TRBD2. V shed 4 bases, J shed 5 bases, and the junction held 6 bases outside the gene matches. This CDR3 has 15 residues. CDR1 is SGHNT, CDR2 YYREEE, per germline (reference sequence). CDR3: CASSLERGGNNEQFF. DNA of the CDR3: TGTGCCAGCAGCCTAGAGCGGGGGGGAAACAATGAGCAGTTCTTC. Together with reference TRBV5-4 and TRBJ2-1, the CDR3 gives the full variable domain: ETGVTQSPTHLIKTRGQQVTLRCSSQSGHNTVSWYQQALGQGPQFIFQYYREEENGRGNFPPRFSGLQFPNYSSELNVNALELDDSALYLCASSLERGGNNEQFFGPGTRLTVL.

The chain uses TRBV9 and TRBJ2-5; D perhaps matches TRBD2 (5 bases). Matching the DNA end better, TRBJ2-7 makes the J call doubtful. Germline loops: CDR1 SGDLS, CDR2 YYNGEE. CDR3 length: 14 amino acids. CDR3 in amino acids: CASSVGTPGYEQYF. The CDR3 coding sequence is TGTGCCAGCAGCGTGGGTACGCCGGGGTACGAGCAGTACTTC.

There are a few counts of this clonotype. The chain couples TRBV4-1 to TRBJ1-2, with D maybe TRBD1 (5 bases). V lost 0 bases and J 4 bases, leaving 12 bases between the germline ends. There are 15 residues in the CDR3. In germline, CDR1 is MGHRA, CDR2 YSYEKL. The CDR3 reads CASSQEVRAGYGYTF. The CDR3 region has the DNA TGCGCCAGCAGCCAAGAAGTCAGGGCGGGCTATGGCTACACCTTC.

This clonotype was counted at least ten times. The CDR3 reads CASSLEGRTWYF. For the CDR3, the DNA is TGCGCCAGCAGCTTGGAAGGACGAACATGGTACTTC. The chain joins TRBV5-1 to TRBJ2-7; D gene unclear. V was cut by 0 bases and J by 12 bases, with 13 bases left in between. Per the germline V gene, CDR1 is SGHRS and CDR2 is YFSETQ. The CDR3 length is 12 residues.

This clonotype appeared many times. The rearrangement links TRBV4-1 to TRBJ1-2; D might be TRBD1 (5 bases). Trimming cost V 1 base and J 0 bases, with 9 bases left between them. The CDR3 sequence is 15 residues long. Germline V gene sequence: CDR1 MGHRA, CDR2 YSYEKL. The DNA for the CDR3 is TGCGCCAGCAGCCAAGGTCAAGGGGCTAACTATGGCTACACCTTC. Its translation: CASSQGQGANYGYTF.

This clonotype was detected only once. At one end the junction does not follow the germline gene, possibly because of a read error. This rearrangement joins TRBV13 to TRBJ2-7; 9 bases align to TRBD2. Germline loops: CDR1 PRHDT, CDR2 FYEKMQ (reference sequence). The CDR3 is 16 amino acids. This chain's CDR3 is CAGSFRSSGVVYEQYF. The CDR3 coding sequence is TGTGCCGGCAGCTTTCGTTCTAGCGGGGTGGTTTACGAGCAGTACTTC.

Turning to this clonotype: One end of the junction does not line up with germline, which may come from a read error. The chain's CDR3 is CTSSLGAGGSYEQYF. The CDR3 DNA reads TGTACCAGCAGTTTAGGGGCAGGGGGCTCCTACGAGCAGTACTTC. The rearrangement links TRBV27 to TRBJ2-7; the match to TRBD1 covers 7 bases. This CDR3 spans 15 amino acids. CDR1 MNHEY and CDR2 SMNVEV come from the germline V gene (reference sequence).

The chain has TRBV16 and TRBJ2-5; tentatively, D is TRBD1 (6 bases). V gave up 0 bases and J gave up 4 bases, with 12 bases separating them. Germline CDR1 and CDR2: KGHSY and FQNENV. CDR3 length: 15 amino acids. In DNA form, the CDR3 reads TGTGCCAGCAGCCAATCGAGAGTCAGGGGAGAGACCCAGTACTTC. Protein product: CASSQSRVRGETQYF.